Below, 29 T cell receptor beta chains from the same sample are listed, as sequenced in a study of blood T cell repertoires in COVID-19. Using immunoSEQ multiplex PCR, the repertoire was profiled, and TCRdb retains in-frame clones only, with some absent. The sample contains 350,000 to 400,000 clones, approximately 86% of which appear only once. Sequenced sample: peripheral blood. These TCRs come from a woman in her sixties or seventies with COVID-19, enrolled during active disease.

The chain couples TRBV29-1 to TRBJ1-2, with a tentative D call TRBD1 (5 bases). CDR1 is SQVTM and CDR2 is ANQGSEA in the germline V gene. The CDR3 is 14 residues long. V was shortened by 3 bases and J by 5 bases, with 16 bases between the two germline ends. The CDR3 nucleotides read TGCAGCGTTGACCGGGTTGGGGAGGGGTATGGCTACACCTTC. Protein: CSVDRVGEGYGYTF.

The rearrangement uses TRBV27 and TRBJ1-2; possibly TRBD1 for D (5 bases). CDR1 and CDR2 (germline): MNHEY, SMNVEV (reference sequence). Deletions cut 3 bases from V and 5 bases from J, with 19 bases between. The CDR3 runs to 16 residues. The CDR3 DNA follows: TGTGCCAGCAGTTTGGGTAGGGGCGCGGGAGAGTATGGCTACACCTTC. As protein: CASSLGRGAGEYGYTF.

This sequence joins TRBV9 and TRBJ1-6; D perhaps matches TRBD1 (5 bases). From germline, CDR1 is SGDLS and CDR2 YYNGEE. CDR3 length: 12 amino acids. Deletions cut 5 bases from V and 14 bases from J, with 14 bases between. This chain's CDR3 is CASSPGGWALHF. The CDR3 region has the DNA TGTGCCAGCAGTCCCGGGGGGTGGGCCCTCCACTTT.

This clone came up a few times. For the CDR3, the DNA is TGCAGCGTGCACTCAGGGGTGGGTGCTTTCTTT. This codes for CSVHSGVGAFF. The chain employs TRBV29-1 and TRBJ1-1; a possible D gene is TRBD1 (6 bases). Germline V lookup: CDR1 SQVTM, CDR2 ANQGSEA. This CDR3 contains 11 residues. V lost 6 bases and J 11 bases, leaving 16 bases between the germline ends.

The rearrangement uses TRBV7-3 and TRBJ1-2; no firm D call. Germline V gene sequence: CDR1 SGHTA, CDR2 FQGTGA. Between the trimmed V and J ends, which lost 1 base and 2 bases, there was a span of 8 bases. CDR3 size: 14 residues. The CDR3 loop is CASSLNAGNYGYTF. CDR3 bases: TGTGCCAGCAGCTTAAATGCGGGGAACTATGGCTACACCTTC. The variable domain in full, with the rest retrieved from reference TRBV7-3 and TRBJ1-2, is GAGVSQTPSNKVTEKGKYVELRCDPISGHTALYWYRQSLGQGPEFLIYFQGTGAADDSGLPNDRFFAVRPEGSVSTLKIQRTERGDSAVYLCASSLNAGNYGYTFGSGTRLTVV.

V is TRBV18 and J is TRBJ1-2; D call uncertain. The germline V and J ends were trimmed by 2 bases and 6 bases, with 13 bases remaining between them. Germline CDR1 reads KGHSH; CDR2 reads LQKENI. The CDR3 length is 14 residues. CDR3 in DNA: TGTGCCAGCTCACCAAGGCGGGGTCCCGATGGCTACACCTTC. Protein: CASSPRRGPDGYTF.

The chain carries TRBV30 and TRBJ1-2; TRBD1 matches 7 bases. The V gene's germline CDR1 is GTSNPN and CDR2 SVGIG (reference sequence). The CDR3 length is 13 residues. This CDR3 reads CAGNRGIDSGYTF. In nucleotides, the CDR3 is TGTGCGGGGAACAGGGGTATCGATTCAGGCTACACCTTC.

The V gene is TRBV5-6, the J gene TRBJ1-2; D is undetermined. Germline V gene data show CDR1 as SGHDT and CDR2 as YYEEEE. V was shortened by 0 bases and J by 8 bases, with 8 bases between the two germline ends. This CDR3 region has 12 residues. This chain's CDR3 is CASSLDIRGYTF. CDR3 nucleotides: TGTGCCAGCAGCTTGGACATCAGAGGCTACACCTTC.

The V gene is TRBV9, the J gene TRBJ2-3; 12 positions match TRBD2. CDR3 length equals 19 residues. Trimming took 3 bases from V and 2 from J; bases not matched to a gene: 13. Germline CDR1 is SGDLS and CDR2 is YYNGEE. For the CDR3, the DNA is TGTGCCAGCAGCGCTACTAGCGGGGGGCTCGGAAGATTCACAGATACGCAGTATTTT. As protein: CASSATSGGLGRFTDTQYF.

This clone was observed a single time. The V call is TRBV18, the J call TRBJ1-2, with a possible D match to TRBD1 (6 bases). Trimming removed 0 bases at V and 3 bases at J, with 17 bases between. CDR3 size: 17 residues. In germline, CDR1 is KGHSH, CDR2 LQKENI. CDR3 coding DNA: TGTGCCAGCTCACCACCCCAGTTAGTAGGGGGTGACTATGGCTACACCTTC. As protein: CASSPPQLVGGDYGYTF.

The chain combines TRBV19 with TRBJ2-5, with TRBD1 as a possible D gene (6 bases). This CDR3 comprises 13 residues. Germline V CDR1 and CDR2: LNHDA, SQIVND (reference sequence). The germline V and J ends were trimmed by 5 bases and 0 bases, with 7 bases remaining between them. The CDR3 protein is CASSWDNQETQYF. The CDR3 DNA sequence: TGTGCCAGTAGTTGGGACAACCAAGAGACCCAGTACTTC.

For the CDR3, the DNA is TGCAGTGCTAGTAGGGGAGGCTACGAGCAGTACTTC. Its translation is CSASRGGYEQYF. This sequence joins TRBV20-1 and TRBJ2-7, with a tentative D call TRBD2 (6 bases). Per the germline V gene, CDR1 is DFQATT and CDR2 is SNEGSKA (reference sequence). V dropped 3 bases and J dropped 3 bases, with 9 bases sitting between them. This CDR3 region has 12 residues.

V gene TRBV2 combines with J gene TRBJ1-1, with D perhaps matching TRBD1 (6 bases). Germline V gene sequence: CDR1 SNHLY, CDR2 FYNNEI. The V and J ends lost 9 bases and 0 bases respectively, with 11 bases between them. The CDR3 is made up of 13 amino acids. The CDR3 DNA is TGTGCCAGAACGGACAGCATGAACACTGAAGCTTTCTTT. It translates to CARTDSMNTEAFF.

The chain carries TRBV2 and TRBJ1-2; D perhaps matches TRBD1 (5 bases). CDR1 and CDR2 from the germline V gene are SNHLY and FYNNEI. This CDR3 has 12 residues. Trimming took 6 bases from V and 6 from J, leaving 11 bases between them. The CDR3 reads CASRKGLDGYTF. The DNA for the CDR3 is TGTGCCAGCAGGAAGGGGCTGGATGGCTACACCTTC.

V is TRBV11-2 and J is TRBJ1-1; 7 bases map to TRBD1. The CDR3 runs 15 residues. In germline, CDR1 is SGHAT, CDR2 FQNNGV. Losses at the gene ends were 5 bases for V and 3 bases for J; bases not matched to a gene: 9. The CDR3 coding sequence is TGTGCCAGCAGCCCACTACAGGGGCGGGACACTGAAGCTTTCTTT. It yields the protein CASSPLQGRDTEAFF.

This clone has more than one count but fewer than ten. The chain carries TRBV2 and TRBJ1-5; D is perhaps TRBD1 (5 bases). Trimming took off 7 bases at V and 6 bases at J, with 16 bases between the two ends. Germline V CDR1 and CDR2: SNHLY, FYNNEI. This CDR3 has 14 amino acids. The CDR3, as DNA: TGTGCCAGCACTGTAGCCGGCGGGGGTCAGCCCCAGCATTTT. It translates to CASTVAGGGQPQHF.

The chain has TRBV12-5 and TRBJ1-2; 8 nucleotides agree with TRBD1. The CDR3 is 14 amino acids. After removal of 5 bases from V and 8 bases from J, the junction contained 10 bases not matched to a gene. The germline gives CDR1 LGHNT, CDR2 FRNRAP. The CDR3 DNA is TGTGCTAGTGGTCGACACACAGGGGGAGGAGGCTACACCTTC. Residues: CASGRHTGGGGYTF.

The CDR3 sequence is CASSVEWTGSSHETQYF. CDR3 DNA: TGTGCCAGCAGCGTAGAGTGGACAGGGTCTTCTCATGAGACCCAGTACTTC. The chain is built from TRBV9 and TRBJ2-5; 8 positions agree with TRBD1. V was pared by 0 bases and J by 5 bases, with 12 bases of the junction left unmatched. This CDR3 has 17 residues. Germline CDR1 and CDR2: SGDLS and YYNGEE.

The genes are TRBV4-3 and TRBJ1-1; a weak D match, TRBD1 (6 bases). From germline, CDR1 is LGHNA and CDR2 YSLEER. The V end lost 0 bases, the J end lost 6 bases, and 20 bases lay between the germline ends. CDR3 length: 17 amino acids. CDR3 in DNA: TGCGCCAGCAGCCAAGATCTTAGTAATACAGGGATCTCTGAAGCTTTCTTT. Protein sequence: CASSQDLSNTGISEAFF.

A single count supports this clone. The CDR3 protein is CASSFGRDRNQETQYF. The CDR3 coding sequence is TGTGCCAGCAGCTTTGGACGGGACAGGAACCAAGAGACCCAGTACTTC. The chain employs TRBV7-8 and TRBJ2-5, with 8 bases lining up with TRBD1. From germline, CDR1 is SGHVS and CDR2 FQNEAQ. The CDR3 runs 16 residues. Losses at the gene ends were 3 bases for V and 0 bases for J; bases not matched to a gene: 6.

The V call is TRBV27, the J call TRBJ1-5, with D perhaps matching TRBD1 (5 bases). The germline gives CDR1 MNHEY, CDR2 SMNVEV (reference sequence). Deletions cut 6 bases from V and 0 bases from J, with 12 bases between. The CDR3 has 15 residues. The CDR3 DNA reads TGTGCCAGCAGACGCGGGACGGCTAGCAATCAGCCCCAGCATTTT. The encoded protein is CASRRGTASNQPQHF.

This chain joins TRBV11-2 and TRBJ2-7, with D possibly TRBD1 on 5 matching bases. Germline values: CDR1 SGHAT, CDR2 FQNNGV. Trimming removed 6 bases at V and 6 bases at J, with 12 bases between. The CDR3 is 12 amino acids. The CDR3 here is CASRQIGAEQYF. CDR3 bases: TGTGCCAGCAGACAGATTGGGGCCGAGCAGTACTTC.

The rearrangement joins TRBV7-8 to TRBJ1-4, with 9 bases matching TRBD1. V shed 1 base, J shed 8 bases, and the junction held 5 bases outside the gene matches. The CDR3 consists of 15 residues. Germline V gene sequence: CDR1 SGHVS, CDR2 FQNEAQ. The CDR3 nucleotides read TGTGCCAGCAGCTTAGAGGACAGGGGACGGGAAAAACTGTTTTTT. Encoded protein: CASSLEDRGREKLFF.

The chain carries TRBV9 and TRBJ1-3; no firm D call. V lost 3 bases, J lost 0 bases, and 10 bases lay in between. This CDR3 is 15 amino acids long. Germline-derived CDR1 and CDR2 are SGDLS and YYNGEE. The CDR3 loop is CASSAHESSGNTIYF. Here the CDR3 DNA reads TGTGCCAGCAGCGCCCACGAGAGCTCTGGAAACACCATATATTTT.

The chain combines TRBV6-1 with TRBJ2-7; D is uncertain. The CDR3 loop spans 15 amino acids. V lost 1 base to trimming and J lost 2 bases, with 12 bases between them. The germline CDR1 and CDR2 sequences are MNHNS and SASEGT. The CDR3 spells CASSEGSAGPYEQYF. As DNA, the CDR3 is TGTGCCAGCAGTGAAGGGTCAGCAGGCCCCTACGAGCAGTACTTC.

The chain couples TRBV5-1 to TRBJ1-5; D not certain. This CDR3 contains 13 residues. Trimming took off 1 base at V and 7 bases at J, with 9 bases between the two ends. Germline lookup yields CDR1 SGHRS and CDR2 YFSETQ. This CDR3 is CASSLRGDQPQHF. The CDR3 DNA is TGCGCCAGCAGCTTGCGGGGAGACCAGCCCCAGCATTTT.

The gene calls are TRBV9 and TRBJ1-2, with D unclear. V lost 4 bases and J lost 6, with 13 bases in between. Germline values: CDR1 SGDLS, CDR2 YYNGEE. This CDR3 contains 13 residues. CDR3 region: CASSPQDWDGYTF. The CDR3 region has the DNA TGTGCCAGCAGCCCTCAGGATTGGGATGGCTACACCTTC.

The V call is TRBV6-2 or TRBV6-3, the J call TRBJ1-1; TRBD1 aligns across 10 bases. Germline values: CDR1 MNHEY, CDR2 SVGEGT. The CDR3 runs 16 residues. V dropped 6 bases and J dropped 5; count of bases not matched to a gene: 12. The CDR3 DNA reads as TGTGCCAGCAGCCCCGGGACAGGGGCCAGCGGGACTGAAGCTTTCTTT. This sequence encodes CASSPGTGASGTEAFF.

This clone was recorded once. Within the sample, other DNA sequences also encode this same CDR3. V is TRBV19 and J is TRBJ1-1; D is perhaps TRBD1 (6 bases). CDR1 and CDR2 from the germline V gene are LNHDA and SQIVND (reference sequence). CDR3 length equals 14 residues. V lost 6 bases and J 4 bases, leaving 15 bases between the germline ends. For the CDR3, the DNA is TGTGCCAGTAGCCCTACAGGGAGGGGCACTGAAGCTTTCTTT. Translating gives CASSPTGRGTEAFF.